The entry below describes one T cell receptor (beta chain). It was 5'RACE with constant-segment primers that produced the TCR alpha and TCR beta cDNA libraries, which carried sample barcodes and UMIs. TCRdb passed the 5' RACE reads through MiXCR, listing each CDR3 protein once. The table has approximately 300,000 distinct CDR3 sequences, approximately 16% seen once. The data stem from a study of T-cell memory formation after mild COVID-19. CDR3 length: 12 amino acids. The V gene lost 2 bases and the J gene lost 4 bases, with 5 bases spanning the gap. Per the germline V gene, CDR1 is MNHNY and CDR2 is SVGAGI (reference sequence).

The chain joins TRBV6-6 to TRBJ2-5; D is unclear. Sequenced input: PBMCs or a T cell subset sorted from them (not recorded which). The clonotype comes from a man aged 18 to 29 who had mild COVID-19 (a few samples of this study predate the infection). Cell type and time point are not known. The CDR3 nucleotides read TGTGCCAGCAGTTACCATTCAGAGACCCAGTACTTC. Protein product: CASSYHSETQYF.